The T cell receptor (beta chain) described here comes from a study of T cells in Graves' hyperthyroidism and ophthalmopathy. Study-wide findings and caveats: Stable hyperthyroidism was told apart from ophthalmopathy by a model built on 13 V-J features. The blood repertoire included most of the expanded thyroid clonotypes above 0.001.

There are many counts of this clonotype. The antigen remains unidentified. This CDR3 has 17 residues. CDR1 is DFQATT and CDR2 is SNEGSKA in the germline V gene (reference sequence). Deletions cut 0 bases from V and 5 bases from J, with 20 bases between. Patients aged 18 to 65 with hyperthyroidism were newly diagnosed, with duration under 2 months. Orbital computed tomography and thyroid ultrasound, together with serum TRAb and thyroxine and clinical symptoms, were used for diagnoses. Amplification yielded TCR beta CDR3 regions, with RNA transcripts as the source. During a first-round RT-PCR of the TCR CDR3, the HTBI primer set was used. TCRdb itself ran the multiplex PCR reads through MiXCR, one entry per CDR3 protein. The table includes 200,000 or so distinct CDR3 sequences, 17% detected once.

The V and J genes are TRBV20-1 and TRBJ2-1; no clear D gene. Sequenced input: blood. This TCR came from a woman aged 45-59 years with Graves' hyperthyroidism. DNA of the CDR3: TGCAGTGCTAGAGATCCCCCCCCGGGCGCCGGAAACAATGAGCAGTTCTTC. It yields the protein CSARDPPPGAGNNEQFF.